The 22 T cell receptor beta chains reported below all come from one sample, sequenced in a study of cytomegalovirus exposure and HLA in healthy donors. Assay used: immunoSEQ multiplex PCR; TCRdb lists only in-frame clones, some missing. The repertoire holds tens of thousands of clones, with roughly 85% as singletons. Material for sequencing was PBMCs. Every receptor here comes from a man in his late teens or twenties in good health and CMV-seropositive.

The table lists this clone with a count of one. CDR3: CASSSGGVGANEKLFF. The CDR3 DNA reads as TGTGCCAGTAGTAGCGGGGGAGTAGGAGCTAATGAAAAACTGTTTTTT. The chain employs TRBV19 and TRBJ1-4; perhaps TRBD1 as D (5 bases). CDR3 length: 16 amino acids. Per the germline V gene, CDR1 is LNHDA and CDR2 is SQIVND (reference sequence). The V end lost 4 bases, the J end lost 3 bases, and 15 bases lay between the germline ends. The full variable domain, completed using reference TRBV19 and TRBJ1-4, is DGGITQSPKYLFRKEGQNVTLSCEQNLNHDAMYWYRQDPGQGLRLIYYSQIVNDFQKGDIAEGYSVSREKKESFPLTVTSAQKNPTAFYLCASSSGGVGANEKLFFGSGTQLSVL.

V is TRBV28 and J is TRBJ1-1; 7 bases line up with TRBD1. V lost 5 bases, J lost 4 bases, and 7 bases stayed unmatched. Per germline, CDR1 MDHEN and CDR2 SYDVKM. The CDR3 sequence is 14 residues long. This chain's CDR3 is CASSAQGYFTEAFF. CDR3 nucleotide sequence: TGTGCCAGCAGTGCACAGGGGTATTTCACTGAAGCTTTCTTT.

This rearrangement joins TRBV6-5 to TRBJ2-5, with D maybe TRBD2 (5 bases). Germline V gene lookup returns CDR1 MNHEY and CDR2 SVGAGI. CDR3 size: 15 residues. With 2 bases removed from V and 2 bases from J, the gap between germline ends came to 12 bases. CDR3 in DNA: TGTGCCAGCAGTTACGGGTTCGGGGTACAAGAGACCCAGTACTTC. Its protein product is CASSYGFGVQETQYF.

The J gene is TRBJ1-5, the V gene TRBV23-1; perhaps TRBD1 as D (6 bases). TRBV23-1 is assigned to the ORF class and has an uncertain function. This CDR3 has 14 amino acids. The V end was cut by 3 bases, the J end by 5 bases, with 11 bases between. The DNA of the CDR3 is TGCGCCAGCAGTCACGACAGGCACTATCAGCCCCAGCATTTT. Translating it yields CASSHDRHYQPQHF.

The chain has TRBV28 and TRBJ2-7, with 12 bases lining up with TRBD2. CDR3 length: 14 residues. Germline CDR1 MDHEN, CDR2 SYDVKM. V shed 6 bases, J shed 6 bases, and the junction held 6 bases outside the gene matches. CDR3 sequence reads: CASSRLTSGSEQYV. CDR3 nucleotides: TGTGCCAGCAGCCGACTGACTAGCGGGAGCGAGCAGTACGTC.

This chain joins TRBV15 and TRBJ2-2; tentative D call: TRBD1 (5 bases). V was cut by 2 bases and J by 0 bases, with 7 bases left in between. Germline V gene data show CDR1 as LNHNV and CDR2 as YYDKDF (reference sequence). The CDR3 loop spans 15 amino acids. The CDR3 coding sequence is TGTGCCACCAGCAGATCGGACACGAACACCGGGGAGCTGTTTTTT. It codes for CATSRSDTNTGELFF.

The genes are TRBV28 and TRBJ1-2; 7 nucleotides line up with TRBD1. Trimming cost V 6 bases and J 3 bases; bases outside gene matches: 22. This CDR3 is built from 19 residues. CDR1 MDHEN and CDR2 SYDVKM come from the germline V gene. The CDR3 here is CASRIWGPYTGDHHYGYTF. The CDR3 DNA reads as TGTGCCAGCAGAATCTGGGGACCCTACACAGGGGACCATCACTATGGCTACACCTTC.

The chain has TRBV13 and TRBJ1-4, with D hard to call. This CDR3 is built from 13 residues. V was clipped by 2 bases and J by 5 bases, with 6 bases between them. Germline V CDR1 and CDR2: PRHDT, FYEKMQ (reference sequence). Written as DNA, the CDR3 is TGTGCCAGCAGCTTACGGGAAAATGAAAAACTGTTTTTT. Translation: CASSLRENEKLFF. Drawing the rest from reference TRBV13 and TRBJ1-4, the complete variable domain is AAGVIQSPRHLIKEKRETATLKCYPIPRHDTVYWYQQGPGQDPQFLISFYEKMQSDKGSIPDRFSAQQFSDYHSELNMSSLELGDSALYFCASSLRENEKLFFGSGTQLSVL.

In its sample, this clone was seen once. This sequence joins TRBV11-2 and TRBJ1-1; 9 nucleotides line up with TRBD1. The CDR3 is 14 residues long. CDR1 SGHAT and CDR2 FQNNGV come from the germline V gene. Germline trimming cut 3 bases from V and 5 bases from J; bases unmatched to any gene: 4. The CDR3 protein is CASSFDRGGTEAFF. The CDR3 bases are TGTGCCAGCAGCTTTGACAGGGGGGGAACTGAAGCTTTCTTT.

The chain joins TRBV5-1 to TRBJ2-5, with a possible D match to TRBD1 (8 bases). Between the trimmed V and J ends, which lost 4 bases and 5 bases, there was a span of 18 bases. This CDR3 has 15 amino acids. CDR1 is SGHRS and CDR2 is YFSETQ in the germline V gene. CDR3 sequence: CASSPKDREGETQYF. CDR3 in DNA: TGCGCCAGCAGCCCAAAGGACAGGGAGGGGGAGACCCAGTACTTC.

The chain combines TRBV13 with TRBJ1-1; TRBD1 agrees at 8 bases. Per germline, CDR1 PRHDT and CDR2 FYEKMQ (reference sequence). V lost 5 bases to trimming and J lost 0 bases; unmatched junction nucleotides: 5. The CDR3 is 15 amino acids. As DNA, the CDR3 is TGTGCCAGCAGCGTTCGACAGGGGCTGAACACTGAAGCTTTCTTT. Its translation is CASSVRQGLNTEAFF.

CDR3 amino acids: CASSSPGHLKQPQHF. The DNA for the CDR3 is TGTGCCAGCAGTTCACCGGGACATTTAAAACAGCCCCAGCATTTT. This chain connects TRBV28 to TRBJ1-5, with D tentatively TRBD1 (6 bases). Germline CDR1 is MDHEN and CDR2 is SYDVKM. The CDR3 spans 15 residues. Deletions cut 4 bases from V and 7 bases from J, with 17 bases between.

The chain employs TRBV19 and TRBJ1-2; a possible D gene is TRBD1 (6 bases). Germline V CDR1 and CDR2: LNHDA, SQIVND (reference sequence). The V end was cut by 3 bases, the J end by 6 bases, with 11 bases between. This CDR3 comprises 13 residues. DNA for the CDR3: TGTGCCAGTAGTATTGGAAACAGGGATGGCTACACCTTC. Amino acid sequence: CASSIGNRDGYTF.

The chain is built from TRBV19 and TRBJ2-3, with TRBD1 matching 10 bases. The CDR3 covers 16 residues. J was trimmed by 4 bases and V by 6 bases; bases with no gene match: 10. Germline CDR1 and CDR2: LNHDA and SQIVND (reference sequence). CDR3 amino acids: CASSRTGTGDADTQYF. As DNA, the CDR3 is TGTGCCAGTAGCAGGACCGGGACAGGGGACGCAGATACGCAGTATTTT.

This clone was seen more than once but under ten times. This rearrangement joins TRBV5-1 to TRBJ2-7; 8 nucleotides match TRBD2. V lost 3 bases to trimming and J lost 5 bases; unmatched junction nucleotides: 4. The V gene's germline CDR1 is SGHRS and CDR2 YFSETQ. The CDR3 consists of 13 residues. In DNA form, the CDR3 reads TGCGCCAGCAGCTCTAGCGGGCCCAACGAGCAGTACTTC. The encoded protein is CASSSSGPNEQYF. The full variable domain, completed using reference TRBV5-1 and TRBJ2-7, is KAGVTQTPRYLIKTRGQQVTLSCSPISGHRSVSWYQQTPGQGLQFLFEYFSETQRNKGNFPGRFSGRQFSNSRSEMNVSTLELGDSALYLCASSSSGPNEQYFGPGTRLTVT.

The chain combines TRBV29-1 with TRBJ2-6; 8 bases map to TRBD1. J was trimmed by 0 bases and V by 6 bases; bases with no gene match: 10. Germline CDR1 reads SQVTM; CDR2 reads ANQGSEA. This CDR3 has 17 amino acids. CDR3: CSVATGQVHSGANVLTF. The CDR3 region has the DNA TGCAGCGTCGCCACGGGACAGGTGCACTCTGGGGCCAACGTCCTGACTTTC.

V usage is TRBV7-3 and J usage is TRBJ2-5; maybe TRBD1 (6 bases). Germline CDR1 is SGHTA and CDR2 is FQGTGA. The V end was cut by 5 bases, the J end by 3 bases, with 16 bases between. The CDR3 spans 15 residues. CDR3 sequence reads: CASSPNYREKETQYF. The CDR3 DNA is TGTGCCAGCAGCCCAAATTACAGGGAGAAAGAGACCCAGTACTTC.

The CDR3 reads CASSVQGGGETQYF. CDR3 sequence (DNA): TGTGCCAGCAGCGTACAAGGAGGTGGAGAGACCCAGTACTTC. The chain uses TRBV9 and TRBJ2-5; D may be TRBD2 (5 bases). Looked up from germline, CDR1 is SGDLS and CDR2 is YYNGEE. This CDR3 region has 14 residues. Trimming took 1 base from V and 4 from J, leaving 11 bases between them.

This clone occurred a few times. V gene TRBV23-1 combines with J gene TRBJ2-7; D remains unclear. TRBV23-1 is assigned to the ORF class and has an uncertain function. This CDR3 is 12 amino acids long. V was trimmed by 7 bases and J by 5 bases, leaving 12 bases between them. The DNA of the CDR3 is TGCGCCAGCATCACACCCCCAGACGAGCAGTACTTC. This sequence encodes CASITPPDEQYF.

The V and J genes are TRBV2 and TRBJ2-5; TRBD2 matches at 8 bases. The CDR3 totals 16 residues. The V segment lost 4 bases and the J segment 5 bases; nucleotides outside the gene matches: 12. Looked up from germline, CDR1 is SNHLY and CDR2 is FYNNEI. The CDR3 bases are TGTGCCAGCAGTGGTCGTCGGGGGGGAATCGGGGAGACCCAGTACTTC. It is translated as CASSGRRGGIGETQYF.

In its sample, this clone was seen once. The DNA for the CDR3 is TGTGCCTGGAGTGGCCAGGGGGATCAGCCCCAGCATTTT. Translation gives CAWSGQGDQPQHF. The chain couples TRBV30 to TRBJ1-5; 7 bases match TRBD1. Germline trimming cut 1 base from V and 5 bases from J; bases unmatched to any gene: 2. In germline, CDR1 is GTSNPN, CDR2 SVGIG (reference sequence). The CDR3 totals 13 residues.

The chain employs TRBV5-1 and TRBJ1-1; D gene ambiguous. The V end was cut by 1 base, the J end by 1 base, with 8 bases between. This CDR3 is built from 14 residues. CDR1 is SGHRS, CDR2 YFSETQ, per germline. The CDR3 DNA sequence: TGCGCCAGCAGCTTGTTTAGCCCGAACACTGAAGCTTTCTTT. Its protein is CASSLFSPNTEAFF.